The rows below give T cell receptor beta chains drawn from one sample of a study of regulatory T cells in long-lasting Graves disease. One entry per CDR3 protein results from TCRdb running MiXCR on the multiplex PCR reads. Of 620,000 or so distinct CDR3 sequences detected, 15% to 20% appear once; the ten largest clones hold around a sixth. The same specimen was also included in a second study, on T cells in Graves' hyperthyroidism and ophthalmopathy.

This specimen consisted of peripheral blood mononuclear cells (PBMCs), obtained at new diagnosis, from a patient treated with antithyroid drugs. The receptor set was obtained from a woman aged 25 to 45 with Graves disease. Each CDR3 is given with its conserved first and last residue. Fields, in order: CDR3 length, J gene, D gene, V gene, clone size, CDR3 protein, CDR3 DNA. The D gene is left open where the match is weak. Expanded clones are given a class, and other clones once, few, many or no size at all.

cdr3_length: 14; j_call: TRBJ2-5; d_call: -; v_call: TRBV27; clone_size: many; cdr3_aa: CASSLMPGMETQYF; cdr3_nt: TGTGCCAGCAGTTTAATGCCAGGCATGGAGACCCAGTACTTC
cdr3_length: 15; j_call: TRBJ2-1; d_call: TRBD2; v_call: TRBV18; clone_size: -; cdr3_aa: CASSPPAGGYNEQFF; cdr3_nt: TGTGCCAGCTCACCACCGGCGGGAGGCTACAATGAGCAGTTCTTC
cdr3_length: 13; j_call: TRBJ1-2; d_call: -; v_call: TRBV6-1; clone_size: -; cdr3_aa: CAVYQGVGYGYTF; cdr3_nt: TGTGCCGTATACCAGGGTGTTGGGTATGGCTACACCTTC
cdr3_length: 12; j_call: TRBJ1-6; d_call: -; v_call: TRBV6-2/TRBV6-3; clone_size: -; cdr3_aa: CASSPGGEPLHF; cdr3_nt: TGTGCCAGCAGTCCCGGGGGAGAACCCCTCCACTTT
cdr3_length: 17; j_call: TRBJ2-5; d_call: TRBD2; v_call: TRBV4-1; clone_size: -; cdr3_aa: CASSQASLAGGGETQYF; cdr3_nt: TGCGCCAGCAGCCAAGCTTCCTTAGCGGGAGGCGGGGAGACCCAGTACTTC
cdr3_length: 15; j_call: TRBJ1-1; d_call: TRBD1; v_call: TRBV7-2; clone_size: -; cdr3_aa: CASSLPRTGTPEAFF; cdr3_nt: TGTGCCAGCAGCTTACCAAGGACAGGGACGCCTGAAGCTTTCTTT
cdr3_length: 15; j_call: TRBJ2-1; d_call: TRBD1; v_call: TRBV11-2; clone_size: many; cdr3_aa: CASSSGTGPYNEQFF; cdr3_nt: TGTGCCAGCAGTTCCGGGACAGGGCCCTACAATGAGCAGTTCTTC
cdr3_length: 13; j_call: TRBJ2-5; d_call: -; v_call: TRBV30; clone_size: many; cdr3_aa: CAWSYSSQETQYF; cdr3_nt: TGTGCCTGGAGTTACAGCAGCCAAGAGACCCAGTACTTC
cdr3_length: 11; j_call: TRBJ1-2; d_call: -; v_call: TRBV20-1; clone_size: -; cdr3_aa: CSAPRGYSYTF; cdr3_nt: TGCAGTGCTCCAAGGGGCTATAGCTACACCTTC
cdr3_length: 13; j_call: TRBJ2-1; d_call: -; v_call: TRBV20-1; clone_size: many; cdr3_aa: CSVDGSSYNEQFF; cdr3_nt: TGCAGTGTGGACGGTAGCTCCTACAATGAGCAGTTCTTC
cdr3_length: 15; j_call: TRBJ1-1; d_call: -; v_call: TRBV3-1; clone_size: few; cdr3_aa: CASTHLAGGRAEAFF; cdr3_nt: TGTGCCAGCACCCATCTCGCCGGGGGGCGCGCTGAAGCTTTCTTT
cdr3_length: 14; j_call: TRBJ2-5; d_call: -; v_call: TRBV5-1; clone_size: -; cdr3_aa: CASSRDSTGGTQYF; cdr3_nt: TGCGCCAGCAGCCGGGACAGCACGGGGGGGACCCAGTACTTC
cdr3_length: 15; j_call: TRBJ2-3; d_call: TRBD2; v_call: TRBV7-3; clone_size: many; cdr3_aa: CASSLAGGWADTQYF; cdr3_nt: TGTGCCAGCAGCCTAGCGGGAGGTTGGGCAGATACGCAGTATTTT
cdr3_length: 13; j_call: TRBJ2-7; d_call: TRBD1; v_call: TRBV20-1; clone_size: -; cdr3_aa: CSASRQGPYEQYF; cdr3_nt: TGCAGTGCCTCGAGACAGGGACCCTACGAGCAGTACTTC
cdr3_length: 12; j_call: TRBJ1-1; d_call: -; v_call: TRBV2; clone_size: many; cdr3_aa: CASTGWNTEAFF; cdr3_nt: TGTGCCAGTACTGGGTGGAACACTGAAGCTTTCTTT
cdr3_length: 14; j_call: TRBJ1-1; d_call: -; v_call: TRBV3-1; clone_size: -; cdr3_aa: CASSEVGGGTEAFF; cdr3_nt: TGTGCCAGCAGCGAAGTAGGGGGTGGCACTGAAGCTTTCTTT
cdr3_length: 11; j_call: TRBJ1-1; d_call: -; v_call: TRBV20-1; clone_size: few; cdr3_aa: CSALAGPQPGF; cdr3_nt: TGCAGTGCATTAGCCGGGCCTCAACCCGGGTTT
cdr3_length: 15; j_call: TRBJ1-1; d_call: -; v_call: TRBV12-3/TRBV12-4; clone_size: -; cdr3_aa: CASSFGRQGNTEAFF; cdr3_nt: TGTGCCAGCAGTTTTGGGCGGCAGGGGAACACTGAAGCTTTCTTT
cdr3_length: 14; j_call: TRBJ1-4; d_call: -; v_call: TRBV28; clone_size: few; cdr3_aa: CASSFRRVNEKLFF; cdr3_nt: TGTGCCAGCAGTTTTAGGAGGGTTAACGAAAAACTGTTTTTT
cdr3_length: 15; j_call: TRBJ1-1; d_call: TRBD1; v_call: TRBV27; clone_size: few; cdr3_aa: CASSSRDSRYTEAFF; cdr3_nt: TGTGCCAGCAGTTCCCGGGACAGCCGATACACTGAAGCTTTCTTT
cdr3_length: 17; j_call: TRBJ2-2; d_call: -; v_call: TRBV3-1; clone_size: -; cdr3_aa: CASSLTPAGWNTGELFF; cdr3_nt: TGTGCCAGCAGCCTCACCCCGGCAGGGTGGAACACCGGGGAGCTGTTTTTT
cdr3_length: 13; j_call: TRBJ2-7; d_call: -; v_call: TRBV7-6; clone_size: many; cdr3_aa: CASSPLTKYEQYF; cdr3_nt: TGTGCCAGCAGCCCTTTGACCAAATACGAGCAGTACTTC
cdr3_length: 16; j_call: TRBJ2-5; d_call: -; v_call: TRBV5-1; clone_size: -; cdr3_aa: CASSLASGVVQETQYF; cdr3_nt: TGCGCCAGCAGCTTGGCTTCAGGGGTTGTCCAAGAGACCCAGTACTTC
cdr3_length: 16; j_call: TRBJ1-5; d_call: TRBD1; v_call: TRBV3-1; clone_size: -; cdr3_aa: CASSLTRDSQNQPQHF; cdr3_nt: TGTGCCAGCAGTCTGACTAGGGACAGTCAGAATCAGCCCCAGCATTTT
cdr3_length: 18; j_call: TRBJ2-7; d_call: TRBD1; v_call: TRBV5-6; clone_size: few; cdr3_aa: CASSFSLLGQASSYEQYF; cdr3_nt: TGTGCCAGCAGCTTCTCACTACTGGGACAGGCTAGCTCCTACGAGCAGTACTTC
cdr3_length: 14; j_call: TRBJ2-4; d_call: TRBD1; v_call: TRBV12-3/TRBV12-4; clone_size: -; cdr3_aa: CASIRQGAKNIQYF; cdr3_nt: TGTGCCAGCATAAGACAGGGGGCCAAAAACATTCAGTACTTC
cdr3_length: 14; j_call: TRBJ2-1; d_call: -; v_call: TRBV7-2; clone_size: few; cdr3_aa: CASSLEPGPGKEFF; cdr3_nt: TGTGCCAGCAGCTTAGAACCGGGACCCGGTAAAGAGTTCTTC
cdr3_length: 17; j_call: TRBJ2-7; d_call: TRBD2; v_call: TRBV4-2; clone_size: -; cdr3_aa: CASSQGKGTGLEGEQYF; cdr3_nt: TGTGCCAGCAGCCAAGGAAAGGGAACGGGACTAGAAGGGGAGCAGTACTTC
cdr3_length: 14; j_call: TRBJ2-4; d_call: TRBD2; v_call: TRBV6-2/TRBV6-3; clone_size: few; cdr3_aa: CASRSAGGGNIQYF; cdr3_nt: TGTGCCAGCAGGTCGGCGGGAGGGGGAAACATTCAGTACTTC
cdr3_length: 16; j_call: TRBJ2-7; d_call: TRBD2; v_call: TRBV7-2; clone_size: many; cdr3_aa: CASSLVGTSGSNEQYF; cdr3_nt: TGTGCCAGCAGCTTGGTTGGGACTAGCGGCTCGAACGAGCAGTACTTC
cdr3_length: 13; j_call: TRBJ2-1; d_call: -; v_call: TRBV2; clone_size: -; cdr3_aa: CATLPQGYNEQFF; cdr3_nt: TGTGCCACCCTACCACAGGGATACAATGAGCAGTTCTTC
cdr3_length: 17; j_call: TRBJ2-1; d_call: TRBD2; v_call: TRBV29-1; clone_size: many; cdr3_aa: CSVAGTSGRALNNEQFF; cdr3_nt: TGCAGCGTTGCGGGGACTAGCGGGAGGGCCCTCAACAATGAGCAGTTCTTC
cdr3_length: 15; j_call: TRBJ2-3; d_call: -; v_call: TRBV20-1; clone_size: few; cdr3_aa: CSARGSAGHLDTQYF; cdr3_nt: TGCAGTGCTAGAGGTTCGGCAGGGCATTTGGATACGCAGTATTTT
cdr3_length: 14; j_call: TRBJ1-3; d_call: TRBD1; v_call: TRBV19; clone_size: few; cdr3_aa: CASVGTGSGNTIYF; cdr3_nt: TGTGCCAGTGTTGGGACAGGGTCGGGAAACACCATATATTTT
cdr3_length: 14; j_call: TRBJ2-6; d_call: -; v_call: TRBV6-2/TRBV6-3; clone_size: -; cdr3_aa: CASSSQVGANVLTF; cdr3_nt: TGTGCCAGCAGTAGCCAAGTGGGGGCCAACGTCCTGACTTTC
cdr3_length: 14; j_call: TRBJ1-3; d_call: TRBD1; v_call: TRBV28; clone_size: many; cdr3_aa: CASSPTGGRNTIYF; cdr3_nt: TGTGCCAGCAGTCCGACAGGGGGGAGAAACACCATATATTTT
cdr3_length: 15; j_call: TRBJ1-1; d_call: -; v_call: TRBV5-1; clone_size: -; cdr3_aa: CASSLSTGGNTEAFF; cdr3_nt: TGCGCCAGCAGCTTGTCGACAGGAGGTAACACTGAAGCTTTCTTT